This T cell receptor (beta chain) derives from a study of chemoradiotherapy in HPV16-positive cancers. Overall study findings and caveats: The functional HPV-specific definition rests on just a couple of HPV16-positive patients.

To note about this clone: Its antigen is unidentified.

Only in-frame clones appear in the TCRdb table, and some are missing; sequencing was by immunoSEQ multiplex PCR. This sample has roughly 7,400 clones, with over 65% found just once. Over chemoradiotherapy, repertoires were sampled more than once. Germline-derived CDR1 and CDR2 are SEHNR and FQNEAQ (reference sequence). V dropped 4 bases and J dropped 0 bases, with 7 bases sitting between them. The length of the CDR3 is 13 residues. The material was tumor tissue, obtained from a patient who underwent chemoradiotherapy. The rearrangement links TRBV7-9 to TRBJ2-7; D perhaps matches TRBD1 (5 bases). The sequence came from a human donor with HPV-associated anogenital cancer. The CDR3 nucleotides are TGTGCCAGCAGCTCAGACAGCTCCTACGAGCAGTACTTC. Its protein is CASSSDSSYEQYF. The complete variable domain, with remaining parts taken from reference TRBV7-9 and TRBJ2-7, reads DTGVSQNPRHKITKRGQNVTFRCDPISEHNRLYWYRQTLGQGPEFLTYFQNEAQLEKSRLLSDRFSAERPKGSFSTLEIQRTEQGDSAMYLCASSSDSSYEQYFGPGTRLTVT.